This T cell receptor (beta chain) stems from a study of cytomegalovirus exposure and HLA in healthy donors. Germline V gives CDR1 MGHDK, CDR2 SYGVNS. The CDR3 is made up of 15 amino acids. Trimming took 2 bases from V and 8 from J; bases not matched to a gene: 7. With 60 Vbeta and 13 Jbeta primers, the PCR was carried out. Sequencing used immunoSEQ multiplex PCR; TCRdb keeps in-frame clones, though not all of them. The sample has around 110,000 clones; 74% are singletons. Comment on this clone: The antigen is unknown.

Study results and limitations: For cytomegalovirus status, the classifier reportedly gave diagnoses with high specificity and sensitivity.

Sequenced input: PBMCs. The J gene is TRBJ2-1, the V gene TRBV25-1; 9 bases are shared with TRBD1. The sequence came from a man aged 25-45 years in good health and CMV-seropositive. The CDR3 DNA follows: TGTGCCAGCAGTGAAGAGGACAGGGGTTACGATGAGCAGTTCTTC. Amino acid sequence: CASSEEDRGYDEQFF.